The present TCR beta chain was sequenced within a study of T-cell memory formation after mild COVID-19. About the study: The two donors had largely donor-specific TCR clusters. Overall study results and limits: Detection of some responders pre-infection suggested pre-existing cross-reactive memory T cells participated. Later expanders leaned CD4+, whereas clones that contracted between day 15 and 85 were balanced CD4/CD8. Clones from the second wave (peaking day 37) had unconfirmed SARS-CoV-2 specificity.

In TCRdb, the 5' RACE reads were re-called with MiXCR into one record per CDR3 protein. Of some 600,000 distinct CDR3 sequences in the sample, roughly 17% were seen once. V lost 6 bases and J lost 5; bases outside the gene matches: 6. The CDR3 runs 14 residues. The germline CDR1 and CDR2 sequences are MNHEY and SVGAGI. About this clonotype itself: Its antigen remains unidentified.

The chain employs TRBV6-5 and TRBJ2-3; TRBD2 aligns across 9 bases. The TCR originated in an adult woman who had mild COVID-19 (a few samples of this study predate the infection). Cell type and time point are not known. The specimen sequenced was PBMCs or a T cell subset sorted from them (not recorded which). CDR3 nucleotides: TGTGCCAGCAGGACGGGACTAGCCAGAGATACGCAGTATTTT. As protein: CASRTGLARDTQYF.